This record looks at one T cell receptor (beta chain) sequence and its context. Its antigen is as yet unknown. This entry belongs to a study of cytomegalovirus exposure and HLA in healthy donors. Overall study findings and caveats: Some V segments, TRBV6-2 and TRBV6-3 among them, were indistinguishable and were therefore excluded. Most subjects had HLA-A and HLA-B alleles reportedly predicted accurately by TCR beta sequences. Productive rates of about 87% or about 30% were seen for most TCR beta V segments in an earlier analysis.

60 Vbeta and 13 Jbeta primers were used in PCR. Generated by immunoSEQ multiplex PCR, the TCRdb table keeps only in-frame clones and is missing some. There are about 130,000 clones in the sample; almost 80% occur only once, and 1.3% to 1.5% lies in the top ten. The germline V gene encodes CDR1 MNHEY and CDR2 SMNVEV (reference sequence). With 5 bases clipped from V and 4 bases from J, the junction kept 14 bases outside the gene matches. This CDR3 is built from 18 residues. Source material: PBMCs. V gene TRBV27 combines with J gene TRBJ2-3, with 11 bases aligning to TRBD2. The sequence came from a female donor in good health and CMV-seronegative. CDR3 bases: TGTGCCAGCAGTCCGCTCCCCCCGACTAGCGGGGCCCCAGATACGCAGTATTTT. Protein: CASSPLPPTSGAPDTQYF.